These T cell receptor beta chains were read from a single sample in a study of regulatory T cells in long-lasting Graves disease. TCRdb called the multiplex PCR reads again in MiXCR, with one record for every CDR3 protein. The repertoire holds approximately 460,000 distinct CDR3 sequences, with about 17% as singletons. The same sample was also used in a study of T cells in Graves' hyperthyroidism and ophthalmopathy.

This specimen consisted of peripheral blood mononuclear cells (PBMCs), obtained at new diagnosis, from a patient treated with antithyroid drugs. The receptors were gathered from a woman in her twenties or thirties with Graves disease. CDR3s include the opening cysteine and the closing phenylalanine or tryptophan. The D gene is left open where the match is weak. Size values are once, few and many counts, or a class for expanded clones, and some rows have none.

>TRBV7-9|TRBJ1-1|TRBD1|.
CASRGQGLDTEAFF
TGTGCCAGCAGGGGACAGGGTCTGGACACTGAAGCTTTCTTT
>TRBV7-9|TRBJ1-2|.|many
CASSLVPLDYTF
TGTGCCAGCAGCTTAGTTCCCCTGGATTACACCTTC
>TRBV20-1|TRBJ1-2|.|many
CSATQGFGYGYTF
TGCAGTGCTACCCAGGGGTTTGGCTATGGCTACACCTTC
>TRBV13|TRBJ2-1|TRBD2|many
CASSSRTSEGSYEQFF
TGTGCCAGCAGCTCCCGAACTAGCGAGGGGAGCTATGAGCAGTTCTTC
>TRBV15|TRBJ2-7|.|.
CATSRDGTATYEQYF
TGTGCCACCAGCAGGGACGGGACCGCTACCTACGAGCAGTACTTC
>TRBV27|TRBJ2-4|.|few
CASSLQGPKNIQYF
TGTGCCAGCAGTTTACAGGGACCTAAAAACATTCAGTACTTC
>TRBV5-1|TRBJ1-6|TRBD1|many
CASSREGQANSPLHF
TGCGCCAGCAGCAGAGAGGGACAGGCCAATTCACCCCTCCACTTT
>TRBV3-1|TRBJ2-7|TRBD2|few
CASSQSSGGGDYEQYF
TGTGCCAGCAGCCAATCCTCTGGGGGGGGGGACTACGAGCAGTACTTC
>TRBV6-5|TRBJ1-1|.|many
CASSYSIEGLTEAFF
TGTGCCAGCAGTTACTCAATTGAGGGGCTTACTGAAGCTTTCTTT
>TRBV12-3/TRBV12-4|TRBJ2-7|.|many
CASSRQVAYEQYF
TGTGCCAGCAGTAGGCAGGTGGCCTACGAGCAGTACTTC
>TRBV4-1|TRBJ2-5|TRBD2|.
CASSQGPAGGPETQYF
TGCGCCAGCAGCCAAGGCCCTGCGGGAGGCCCAGAGACCCAGTACTTC
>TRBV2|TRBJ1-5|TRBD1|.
CASIRDRAINQPQHF
TGTGCCAGCATAAGAGACAGGGCTATAAATCAGCCCCAGCATTTT
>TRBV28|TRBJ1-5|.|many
CASLVIGGHRGNQPQHF
TGTGCCAGCCTAGTTATAGGAGGCCATCGGGGCAATCAGCCCCAGCATTTT
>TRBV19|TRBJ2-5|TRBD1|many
CASSRRGTGLVEMKETQYF
TGTGCCAGTAGTCGCCGAGGGACAGGGCTCGTTGAGATGAAAGAGACCCAGTACTTC
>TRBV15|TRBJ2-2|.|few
CATSRLQTGELFF
TGTGCCACCAGCAGACTTCAAACCGGGGAGCTGTTTTTT
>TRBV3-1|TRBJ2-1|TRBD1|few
CASSSDRVNMQFF
TGTGCCAGCAGCTCGGACAGGGTCAATATGCAGTTCTTC
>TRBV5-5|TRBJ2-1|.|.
CASSQPTDEQFF
TGTGCCAGCAGCCAACCTACGGATGAGCAGTTCTTC
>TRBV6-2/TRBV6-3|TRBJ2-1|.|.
CASSQGYEQFF
TGTGCCAGCAGCCAAGGGTACGAGCAGTTCTTC
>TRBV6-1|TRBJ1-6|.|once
CASRNTGNNSPLHF
TGTGCCAGCAGAAATACAGGGAATAATTCACCCCTCCACTTT
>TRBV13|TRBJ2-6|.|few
CASSRTGANVLTF
TGTGCCAGCAGCCGGACAGGGGCCAACGTCCTGACTTTC
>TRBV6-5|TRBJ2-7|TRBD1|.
CASSYSGTGAWYEQYF
TGTGCCAGCAGTTACTCCGGGACAGGGGCCTGGTACGAGCAGTACTTC
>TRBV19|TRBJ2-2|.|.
CASSISRQVTGELFF
TGTGCCAGTAGTATTTCCCGTCAGGTAACCGGGGAGCTGTTTTTT
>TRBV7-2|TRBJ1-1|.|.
CASSGYREGAFF
TGTGCCAGCAGCGGCTACCGGGAAGGAGCTTTCTTT
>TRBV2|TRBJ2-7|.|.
CASSHPAGTYEQYF
TGTGCCAGCAGCCACCCGGCGGGAACCTACGAGCAGTACTTC
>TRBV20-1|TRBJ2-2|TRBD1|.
CSARLNRGRAGELFF
TGCAGTGCTAGGCTAAACAGGGGCAGGGCCGGGGAGCTGTTTTTT
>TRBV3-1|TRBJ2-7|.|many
CASSQVAGRPYEQYF
TGTGCCAGCAGCCAAGTTGCGGGCCGCCCCTACGAGCAGTACTTC
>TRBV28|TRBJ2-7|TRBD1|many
CASRAGQGIYEQYF
TGTGCCAGCAGGGCGGGACAGGGAATTTACGAGCAGTACTTC
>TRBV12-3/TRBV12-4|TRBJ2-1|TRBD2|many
CASLGGGNEQFF
TGTGCCAGCCTCGGCGGGGGCAATGAGCAGTTCTTC
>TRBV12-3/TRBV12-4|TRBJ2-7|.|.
CASTLLGRPVYF
TGTGCCAGCACCCTATTGGGCAGGCCCGTGTACTTC
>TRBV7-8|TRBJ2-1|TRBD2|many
CASSLLTLAGGAEQFF
TGTGCCAGCAGCTTATTGACGCTAGCGGGAGGAGCTGAGCAGTTCTTC
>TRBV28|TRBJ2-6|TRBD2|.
CASSFFSGKLSGANVLTF
TGTGCCAGCAGTTTTTTTAGCGGGAAACTGTCTGGGGCCAACGTCCTGACTTTC
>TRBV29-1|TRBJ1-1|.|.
CSVESREPPEAFF
TGCAGCGTTGAATCCCGGGAGCCCCCTGAAGCTTTCTTT
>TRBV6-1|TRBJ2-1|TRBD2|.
CASSPPGGGEFF
TGTGCCAGCAGTCCCCCGGGGGGGGGGGAGTTCTTC
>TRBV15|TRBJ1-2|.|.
CATSRDFEDIDGYTF
TGTGCCACCAGCAGAGATTTCGAGGACATTGATGGCTACACCTTC
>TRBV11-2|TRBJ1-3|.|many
CASRHSGTGNTIYF
TGTGCCAGCAGACATTCGGGGACTGGAAACACCATATATTTT
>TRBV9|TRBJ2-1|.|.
CASSRQAFTVNEQFF
TGTGCCAGCAGCCGACAGGCATTCACAGTTAATGAGCAGTTCTTC
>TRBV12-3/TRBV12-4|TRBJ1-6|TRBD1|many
CASSRPGTANSPLHF
TGTGCCAGCAGTCGACCTGGGACAGCTAATTCACCCCTCCACTTT
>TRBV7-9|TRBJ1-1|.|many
CASSPSVRGPEAFF
TGTGCCAGCAGCCCCAGTGTCCGTGGCCCAGAAGCTTTCTTT
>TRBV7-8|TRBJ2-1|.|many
CASSFGLSSYNEQFF
TGTGCCAGCAGTTTCGGACTCAGCTCCTACAATGAGCAGTTCTTC
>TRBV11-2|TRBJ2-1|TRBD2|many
CASSLVLAGVWPFF
TGTGCCAGCAGCTTAGTCCTAGCGGGAGTTTGGCCGTTCTTC
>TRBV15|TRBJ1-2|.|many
CATSRDDGEGRGYTF
TGTGCCACCAGCAGAGATGACGGCGAGGGACGTGGCTACACCTTC
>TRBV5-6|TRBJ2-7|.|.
CASSGDSGLSYEQYF
TGTGCCAGCAGCGGCGACTCGGGACTCTCCTACGAGCAGTACTTC